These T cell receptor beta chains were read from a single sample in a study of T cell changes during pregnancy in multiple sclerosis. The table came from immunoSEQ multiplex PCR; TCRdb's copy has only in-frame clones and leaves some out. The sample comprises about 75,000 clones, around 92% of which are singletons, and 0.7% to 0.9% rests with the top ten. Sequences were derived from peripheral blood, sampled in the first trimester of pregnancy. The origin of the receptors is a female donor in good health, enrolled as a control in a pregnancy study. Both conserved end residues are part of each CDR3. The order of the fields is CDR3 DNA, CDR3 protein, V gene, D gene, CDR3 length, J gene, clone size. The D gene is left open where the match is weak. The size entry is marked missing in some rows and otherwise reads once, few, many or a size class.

CDR3 DNA: TGTGCCAGCAGCCCGGGACAGAACACTGAAGCTTTCTTT
CDR3 protein: CASSPGQNTEAFF
V gene: TRBV6-5
D gene: -
CDR3 length: 13
J gene: TRBJ1-1
clone size: -

CDR3 DNA: TGCGCCAGCACTAAGACTAGCGTCGGAGAGACCCAGTACTTC
CDR3 protein: CASTKTSVGETQYF
V gene: TRBV5-1
D gene: TRBD2
CDR3 length: 14
J gene: TRBJ2-5
clone size: -

CDR3 DNA: TGTGCCAGCAGTTGGGGGGGACAGGGGAATTCACCCCTCCACTTT
CDR3 protein: CASSWGGQGNSPLHF
V gene: TRBV28
D gene: TRBD1
CDR3 length: 15
J gene: TRBJ1-6
clone size: -

CDR3 DNA: TGTGCCAGCAGCCCATTAGCGGATACGCAGTATTTT
CDR3 protein: CASSPLADTQYF
V gene: TRBV7-9
D gene: -
CDR3 length: 12
J gene: TRBJ2-3
clone size: -

CDR3 DNA: TGTGCCACCAGCAGACCCCAGGGGGCGACGGGCAATCAGCCCCAGCATTTT
CDR3 protein: CATSRPQGATGNQPQHF
V gene: TRBV15
D gene: TRBD1
CDR3 length: 17
J gene: TRBJ1-5
clone size: few

CDR3 DNA: TGTGCCAGCAGTTCCTCCAGGGCCCCCAAGGGGGAAAAACTGTTTTTT
CDR3 protein: CASSSSRAPKGEKLFF
V gene: TRBV6-6
D gene: -
CDR3 length: 16
J gene: TRBJ1-4
clone size: -

CDR3 DNA: TGCGCCAGCAGTGCCCCGGGACAGGAACCGGGTGAGCAGTACTTC
CDR3 protein: CASSAPGQEPGEQYF
V gene: TRBV10-1
D gene: TRBD1
CDR3 length: 15
J gene: TRBJ2-7
clone size: once

CDR3 DNA: TGTGCCAGCAGCTCGGGCGGCAGGGGGCTTGGAAACACCATATATTTT
CDR3 protein: CASSSGGRGLGNTIYF
V gene: TRBV5-4
D gene: TRBD1
CDR3 length: 16
J gene: TRBJ1-3
clone size: -

CDR3 DNA: TGTGCCAGCAGCTTCCCCAGCGTCAGTCCCGGGGAGCTGTTTTTT
CDR3 protein: CASSFPSVSPGELFF
V gene: TRBV7-9
D gene: -
CDR3 length: 15
J gene: TRBJ2-2
clone size: -

CDR3 DNA: TGTGCCAGTTGGGAGGGTAATTCACCCCTCCACTTT
CDR3 protein: CASWEGNSPLHF
V gene: TRBV27
D gene: -
CDR3 length: 12
J gene: TRBJ1-6
clone size: -

CDR3 DNA: TGTGCCAGCAGTTTTGCTGGGGGCTTAGATACGCAGTATTTT
CDR3 protein: CASSFAGGLDTQYF
V gene: TRBV27
D gene: -
CDR3 length: 14
J gene: TRBJ2-3
clone size: -

CDR3 DNA: TGTGCCAGCAGCTCCCGGGACAGGATAGCCACCGGGGAGCTGTTTTTT
CDR3 protein: CASSSRDRIATGELFF
V gene: TRBV5-4
D gene: TRBD1
CDR3 length: 16
J gene: TRBJ2-2
clone size: -

CDR3 DNA: TGCGCCAGCAGTTCTACCCCCAGTCCTGGACTCTACGAGCAGTACTTC
CDR3 protein: CASSSTPSPGLYEQYF
V gene: TRBV5-1
D gene: -
CDR3 length: 16
J gene: TRBJ2-7
clone size: -

CDR3 DNA: TGCGCCAGCAGCCCGATGGGGACAGCTAGCACAGATACGCAGTATTTT
CDR3 protein: CASSPMGTASTDTQYF
V gene: TRBV5-1
D gene: TRBD1
CDR3 length: 16
J gene: TRBJ2-3
clone size: -

CDR3 DNA: TGCGCCAGCAGCCATACGGGACTAGCGGGAGGAAATGAGCAGTTCTTC
CDR3 protein: CASSHTGLAGGNEQFF
V gene: TRBV4-1
D gene: TRBD2
CDR3 length: 16
J gene: TRBJ2-1
clone size: -

CDR3 DNA: TGCAGCGTCCACAGGGGGAACACTGAAGCTTTCTTT
CDR3 protein: CSVHRGNTEAFF
V gene: TRBV29-1
D gene: TRBD1
CDR3 length: 12
J gene: TRBJ1-1
clone size: -

CDR3 DNA: TGTGCCAGCAGTTTATTCAGTCCCGGGACAGGGGTGGGGGCTAATGAAAAACTGTTTTTT
CDR3 protein: CASSLFSPGTGVGANEKLFF
V gene: TRBV27
D gene: TRBD1
CDR3 length: 20
J gene: TRBJ1-4
clone size: -

CDR3 DNA: TGTGCCAGCAGTGTTAGCGGGACTGGGCATGAGCAGTTCTTC
CDR3 protein: CASSVSGTGHEQFF
V gene: TRBV6-4
D gene: TRBD2
CDR3 length: 14
J gene: TRBJ2-1
clone size: -

CDR3 DNA: TGTGCCTGGAGTGGACAGGCCGAGAGGAGCTCCTACGAGCAGTACTTC
CDR3 protein: CAWSGQAERSSYEQYF
V gene: TRBV30
D gene: -
CDR3 length: 16
J gene: TRBJ2-7
clone size: -

CDR3 DNA: TGCAGCGTTGGGGGGGACCGGGAGACCCAGTACTTC
CDR3 protein: CSVGGDRETQYF
V gene: TRBV29-1
D gene: -
CDR3 length: 12
J gene: TRBJ2-5
clone size: -

CDR3 DNA: TGTGCCAGCAGCCGGGGTGAAAAACTGTTTTTT
CDR3 protein: CASSRGEKLFF
V gene: TRBV7-9
D gene: -
CDR3 length: 11
J gene: TRBJ1-4
clone size: -

CDR3 DNA: TGTGCCAGCAGACCCAGGGTTGGCTACACCTTC
CDR3 protein: CASRPRVGYTF
V gene: TRBV16
D gene: -
CDR3 length: 11
J gene: TRBJ1-2
clone size: -

CDR3 DNA: TGCGCCAGCAGCCAAGGAGAACGGGACTTACACACAGATACGCAGTATTTT
CDR3 protein: CASSQGERDLHTDTQYF
V gene: TRBV4-3
D gene: -
CDR3 length: 17
J gene: TRBJ2-3
clone size: -

CDR3 DNA: TGTGCCAGCTCACCACCGCGAGGGGGCGAGGGGACCCAGTACTTC
CDR3 protein: CASSPPRGGEGTQYF
V gene: TRBV18
D gene: TRBD1
CDR3 length: 15
J gene: TRBJ2-5
clone size: -

CDR3 DNA: TGTGCCAGTAGTATCGGCCGAAAGGGGTATGGCTACACCTTC
CDR3 protein: CASSIGRKGYGYTF
V gene: TRBV19
D gene: -
CDR3 length: 14
J gene: TRBJ1-2
clone size: -

CDR3 DNA: TGTGCCAGCTCACAGTTACTAGCGGGGCCCCCCAATGAGCAGTTCTTC
CDR3 protein: CASSQLLAGPPNEQFF
V gene: TRBV18
D gene: TRBD2
CDR3 length: 16
J gene: TRBJ2-1
clone size: -

CDR3 DNA: TGTGCCAGCAGTCAGGGACTAACTAGCACAGATACGCAGTATTTT
CDR3 protein: CASSQGLTSTDTQYF
V gene: TRBV6-5
D gene: TRBD2
CDR3 length: 15
J gene: TRBJ2-3
clone size: -

CDR3 DNA: TGTGCCAGCAGCGTACGTGACAGGGGCGAGCAGTACTTC
CDR3 protein: CASSVRDRGEQYF
V gene: TRBV9
D gene: TRBD1
CDR3 length: 13
J gene: TRBJ2-7
clone size: -

CDR3 DNA: TGTGCCAGCAGTTACCAAGGGGGGGGGCGCGGTGGCTACACCTTC
CDR3 protein: CASSYQGGGRGGYTF
V gene: TRBV6-5
D gene: -
CDR3 length: 15
J gene: TRBJ1-2
clone size: -

CDR3 DNA: TGTGCCAGCAGTCCAACCCCCCCCGGGGGAGCCAAAAACATTCAGTACTTC
CDR3 protein: CASSPTPPGGAKNIQYF
V gene: TRBV28
D gene: -
CDR3 length: 17
J gene: TRBJ2-4
clone size: -

CDR3 DNA: TGCGCCAGCAGCTGGGACAGGGGGCAGAACACCGGGGAGCTGTTTTTT
CDR3 protein: CASSWDRGQNTGELFF
V gene: TRBV5-1
D gene: TRBD1
CDR3 length: 16
J gene: TRBJ2-2
clone size: -

CDR3 DNA: TGTGCCAGTAGTATGGTCGAGCGAGGTGAGCAGTTCTTC
CDR3 protein: CASSMVERGEQFF
V gene: TRBV19
D gene: -
CDR3 length: 13
J gene: TRBJ2-1
clone size: -

CDR3 DNA: TGTGCCAGCAGCTTAGCACAGGGGAACTGGGCCTACAATGAGCAGTTCTTC
CDR3 protein: CASSLAQGNWAYNEQFF
V gene: TRBV7-6
D gene: TRBD1
CDR3 length: 17
J gene: TRBJ2-1
clone size: once

CDR3 DNA: TGCGCCAGCAGCTCAGGACAGGGGGCATCACCCCTCCACTTT
CDR3 protein: CASSSGQGASPLHF
V gene: TRBV5-1
D gene: TRBD1
CDR3 length: 14
J gene: TRBJ1-6
clone size: -

CDR3 DNA: TGCGCCAGCAGCCAAGATCTTGGCGGGGGCTTCGGCAATCAGCCCCAGCATTTT
CDR3 protein: CASSQDLGGGFGNQPQHF
V gene: TRBV4-3
D gene: -
CDR3 length: 18
J gene: TRBJ1-5
clone size: -

CDR3 DNA: TGTGCCAGCAGAGGGACAGGGGCAAACTATGGCTACACCTTC
CDR3 protein: CASRGTGANYGYTF
V gene: TRBV25-1
D gene: TRBD1
CDR3 length: 14
J gene: TRBJ1-2
clone size: -

CDR3 DNA: TGCGCCAGCAGCCAAGGGGAGTTCTCTGGGGCCAACGTCCTGACTTTC
CDR3 protein: CASSQGEFSGANVLTF
V gene: TRBV4-1
D gene: -
CDR3 length: 16
J gene: TRBJ2-6
clone size: once

CDR3 DNA: TGTGCCAGCTCACCCAGGGGTTTTTTGGTGGTGTCCTACGAGCAGTACTTC
CDR3 protein: CASSPRGFLVVSYEQYF
V gene: TRBV18
D gene: -
CDR3 length: 17
J gene: TRBJ2-7
clone size: -

CDR3 DNA: TGTGCCAGTAGTCCCCAGACTTTGAACACTGAAGCTTTCTTT
CDR3 protein: CASSPQTLNTEAFF
V gene: TRBV19
D gene: -
CDR3 length: 14
J gene: TRBJ1-1
clone size: -